The 32 T cell receptor beta chains in this list originate from one sample, sequenced in a study of shared clonotypes between healthy human individuals. Here immunoSEQ multiplex PCR was the method, and the copy in TCRdb shows in-frame clones only, minus some. The sample shows 2 million to 2.5 million clones, roughly 94% of them seen only once. Sequenced sample: naive CD4+ T cells sorted from blood. Subset described: CD45RA+ positively selected. Receptor source: a man aged 18 to 30 in good health.

The chain joins TRBV6-1 to TRBJ2-7; D may be TRBD1 (5 bases). The CDR3 contains 14 residues. Germline-derived CDR1 and CDR2 are MNHNS and SASEGT. The V end was cut by 2 bases, the J end by 5 bases, with 13 bases between. The CDR3 region has the DNA TGTGCCAGCAGTGAACCCGGCAGGGTAAACGAGCAGTACTTC. This codes for CASSEPGRVNEQYF.

For this clone: Within the sample, other DNA sequences also encode this same CDR3. The chain uses TRBV18 and TRBJ1-1, with D possibly matching TRBD1 (5 bases). CDR3 size: 13 residues. CDR1 KGHSH and CDR2 LQKENI come from the germline V gene. Trimming removed 4 bases at V and 1 base at J, with 7 bases between. CDR3 nucleotide sequence: TGTGCCAGCTCACTAGACAGGAACACTGAAGCTTTCTTT. Its protein is CASSLDRNTEAFF.

J is TRBJ2-3 and V is TRBV10-3; 8 bases line up with TRBD1. Looked up from germline, CDR1 is ENHRY and CDR2 is SYGVKD. This CDR3 is 14 amino acids long. V lost 6 bases, J lost 0 bases, and 2 bases stayed unmatched. The CDR3 sequence is CAISWTGSTDTQYF. The CDR3 DNA sequence: TGTGCCATCAGCTGGACAGGGAGCACAGATACGCAGTATTTT.

V usage is TRBV7-2 and J usage is TRBJ2-7; 9 bases fit TRBD2. CDR1 and CDR2 (germline): SGHTA, FQGNSA. The CDR3 length is 16 residues. The V segment lost 0 bases and the J segment 1 base; nucleotides outside the gene matches: 4. The chain's CDR3 is CASSLAASGNSYEQYF. CDR3 DNA: TGTGCCAGCAGCTTAGCGGCTAGCGGGAATTCCTACGAGCAGTACTTC.

The chain has TRBV5-1 and TRBJ2-5; 8 nucleotides agree with TRBD2. Germline V gene lookup returns CDR1 SGHRS and CDR2 YFSETQ. CDR3 size: 16 residues. J lost 1 base, V lost 7 bases, and 12 bases had no gene match. The CDR3 nucleotides are TGCGCCAGCTTACCCCGGGCGGGAGGCCCCCAAGAGACCCAGTACTTC. This encodes CASLPRAGGPQETQYF.

The rearrangement uses TRBV4-2 and TRBJ1-5; 8 nucleotides align to TRBD1. From germline, CDR1 is LGHNA and CDR2 YNFKEQ. With V trimmed by 2 bases and J by 6 bases, 9 bases remained unmatched. The CDR3 has 16 amino acids. This CDR3 reads CASSQLGAGGGQPQHF. CDR3 coding DNA: TGTGCCAGCAGCCAATTAGGGGCAGGGGGCGGTCAGCCCCAGCATTTT.

This sequence joins TRBV6-1 and TRBJ2-7, with TRBD2 as a possible D gene (5 bases). Germline CDR1 reads MNHNS; CDR2 reads SASEGT. The ends were cut back, 4 bases at V and 7 bases at J, with 20 bases in the middle. The CDR3 consists of 15 residues. The DNA for the CDR3 is TGTGCCAGCAGTGCCGACGGCGGGTTTTTTGGGGAGCAGTACTTC. Amino acids: CASSADGGFFGEQYF.

This chain connects TRBV6-5 to TRBJ2-2; TRBD2 agrees at 13 bases. The CDR3 totals 14 residues. CDR1 and CDR2 from the germline V gene are MNHEY and SVGAGI. The J segment lost 7 bases and the V segment lost 8 bases, leaving 4 bases of the junction unmatched. The CDR3 coding sequence is TGTGCCAGCTCGGGGACTAGCGGGGTCGGGGAGCTGTTTTTT. Translation gives CASSGTSGVGELFF.

This clone has more than one count but fewer than ten. In the same sample, other DNA sequences code for this CDR3. The chain uses TRBV2 and TRBJ2-5; D gene uncertain. This CDR3 is built from 11 residues. V lost 3 bases and J 1 base, leaving 0 bases between the germline ends. Germline CDR1 and CDR2: SNHLY and FYNNEI. The CDR3 loop is CASSDQETQYF. In DNA form, the CDR3 reads TGTGCCAGCAGTGACCAAGAGACCCAGTACTTC.

The chain joins TRBV19 to TRBJ2-1; D unclear. V was pared by 1 base and J by 1 base, with 14 bases between. Germline CDR1 is LNHDA and CDR2 is SQIVND (reference sequence). The CDR3 spans 17 residues. The CDR3 sequence is CASSIAPTGESYNEQFF. DNA for the CDR3: TGTGCCAGTAGTATAGCCCCGACTGGCGAGTCCTACAATGAGCAGTTCTTC.

This chain links TRBV18 with TRBJ2-7; TRBD2 aligns across 9 bases. The CDR3 has 14 amino acids. With 5 bases clipped from V and 7 bases from J, the junction kept 9 bases outside the gene matches. Per the germline V gene, CDR1 is KGHSH and CDR2 is LQKENI. Written as DNA, the CDR3 is TGTGCCAGCTCATTGGCCGGGACTAGCAAGGAGCAGTACTTC. Residues: CASSLAGTSKEQYF.

The V call is TRBV2, the J call TRBJ1-2; maybe TRBD1 (5 bases). Germline V gene sequence: CDR1 SNHLY, CDR2 FYNNEI. The CDR3 runs 15 residues. V was pared by 8 bases and J by 8 bases, with 24 bases between. The DNA of the CDR3 is TGTGCCAGCGATCCAACCCCCCGCCAGTACAGGGGCTACACCTTC. Encoded protein: CASDPTPRQYRGYTF.

CDR3 coding DNA: TGTGCCAGCAGCTTGGCTAGACCGCCAGGGTCCGCTAACTATGGCTACACCTTC. Residues: CASSLARPPGSANYGYTF. V and J are TRBV5-4 and TRBJ1-2; D may be TRBD1 (5 bases). Germline V lookup: CDR1 SGHNT, CDR2 YYREEE (reference sequence). V lost 0 bases and J lost 0, with 18 bases in between. CDR3 length: 18 amino acids.

Of note for this clone: Other DNA variants within this sample encode the same CDR3. The chain joins TRBV6-5 to TRBJ2-5; D is possibly TRBD1 (6 bases). This CDR3 is built from 12 residues. Germline values: CDR1 MNHEY, CDR2 SVGAGI. Between the trimmed V and J ends, which lost 9 bases and 5 bases, there was a span of 13 bases. The CDR3: CASKTGVETQYF. In DNA form, the CDR3 reads TGTGCCAGTAAGACAGGAGTGGAGACCCAGTACTTC.

On this clone: This specimen includes other DNA sequences encoding the same CDR3. The rearrangement uses TRBV6-1 and TRBJ1-1, with D possibly TRBD1 on 5 matching bases. The CDR3 covers 14 residues. The germline gives CDR1 MNHNS, CDR2 SASEGT. Trimming pared 4 bases from V and 1 base from J, leaving 10 bases between. CDR3 protein: CASSVTGPNTEAFF. The CDR3 region has the DNA TGTGCCAGCAGTGTAACAGGACCGAACACTGAAGCTTTCTTT.

The chain is built from TRBV9 and TRBJ2-1; the match to TRBD1 covers 9 bases. The germline V gene has CDR1 SGDLS and CDR2 YYNGEE. V lost 4 bases and J lost 6; bases outside the gene matches: 14. There are 17 residues in the CDR3. CDR3 bases: TGTGCCAGCAGCCCCCAGCCGGGACAGGGTATACTCAATGAGCAGTTCTTC. The encoded protein is CASSPQPGQGILNEQFF.

V and J are TRBV6-1 and TRBJ2-1; D is perhaps TRBD1 or TRBD2 (5 bases each). The V and J ends lost 4 bases and 6 bases respectively, with 25 bases between them. There are 18 residues in the CDR3. Looked up from germline, CDR1 is MNHNS and CDR2 is SASEGT. The CDR3 loop is CASSAGAQSGGRINEQFF. CDR3 DNA sequence: TGTGCCAGCAGTGCCGGGGCCCAATCAGGCGGGCGAATCAATGAGCAGTTCTTC.

J is TRBJ2-5 and V is TRBV5-6; perhaps D is TRBD1 or TRBD2 (5 bases each). The V end was cut by 4 bases, the J end by 1 base, with 11 bases between. This CDR3 is built from 14 residues. Germline V gives CDR1 SGHDT, CDR2 YYEEEE. The CDR3 DNA reads TGTGCCAGCAGCGTGGGACGGTTCCAAGAGACCCAGTACTTC. Translation: CASSVGRFQETQYF.

This chain links TRBV6-5 with TRBJ2-7, with D possibly TRBD2 on 5 matching bases. V was shortened by 0 bases and J by 2 bases, with 11 bases between the two germline ends. The CDR3 runs 15 residues. Germline V gene lookup returns CDR1 MNHEY and CDR2 SVGAGI. Here the CDR3 reads CASSYSTGSTYEQYF. The CDR3 bases are TGTGCCAGCAGTTACTCCACGGGATCAACCTACGAGCAGTACTTC.

This clone showed up just a few times. The chain has TRBV2 and TRBJ1-5; TRBD1 might be the D (6 bases). Per germline, CDR1 SNHLY and CDR2 FYNNEI. With 2 bases removed from V and 2 bases from J, the gap between germline ends came to 7 bases. This CDR3 has 14 residues. The CDR3 sequence: CASSERTGNQPQHF. CDR3 in DNA: TGTGCCAGCAGTGAAAGGACAGGCAATCAGCCCCAGCATTTT.

V is TRBV10-3 and J is TRBJ2-5; 12 positions agree with TRBD2. Germline V CDR1 and CDR2: ENHRY, SYGVKD. J gave up 2 bases and V 6 bases, and 7 bases lay outside the gene matches. The CDR3 totals 16 residues. CDR3 region: CAIRNDGLAGQETQYF. The CDR3 DNA follows: TGTGCCATCAGAAACGACGGACTAGCGGGACAAGAGACCCAGTACTTC.

The chain joins TRBV5-4 to TRBJ2-3; 10 bases line up with TRBD2. Germline V gene data show CDR1 as SGHNT and CDR2 as YYREEE (reference sequence). The CDR3 runs 16 residues. The V gene end was trimmed by 3 bases and the J gene end by 2 bases; junction bases not matched to a gene: 6. CDR3 region: CASSSGGLAATDTQYF. The CDR3 DNA sequence: TGTGCCAGCAGCTCCGGCGGACTAGCGGCCACAGATACGCAGTATTTT.

The V and J genes are TRBV7-2 and TRBJ1-6; 8 nucleotides match TRBD1. CDR1 is SGHTA, CDR2 FQGNSA, per germline. V was clipped by 5 bases and J by 6 bases; unmatched bases: 6. The CDR3 spans 15 residues. The CDR3 loop is CASSLVDRANSPLHF. The CDR3 DNA follows: TGTGCCAGCAGCCTCGTGGACAGGGCTAATTCACCCCTCCACTTT.

The chain couples TRBV6-1 to TRBJ2-3, with TRBD2 identical over 7 bases. After removal of 2 bases from V and 0 bases from J, the junction contained 8 bases not matched to a gene. This CDR3 is built from 17 residues. The germline gives CDR1 MNHNS, CDR2 SASEGT. CDR3 sequence reads: CASSERASGVSTDTQYF. In nucleotides, the CDR3 is TGTGCCAGCAGTGAACGGGCTAGCGGAGTGAGCACAGATACGCAGTATTTT.

This clone was seen just once. This chain links TRBV5-4 with TRBJ1-6, with no clear D. Germline V gene sequence: CDR1 SGHNT, CDR2 YYREEE (reference sequence). This CDR3 has 14 amino acids. The V and J ends lost 2 bases and 10 bases respectively, with 13 bases between them. The CDR3 nucleotides read TGTGCCAGCAGCTTCTTTACAGACCCGTCACCCCTCCACTTT. It encodes CASSFFTDPSPLHF. The whole variable domain, remainder taken from reference TRBV5-4 and TRBJ1-6, is ETGVTQSPTHLIKTRGQQVTLRCSSQSGHNTVSWYQQALGQGPQFIFQYYREEENGRGNFPPRFSGLQFPNYSSELNVNALELDDSALYLCASSFFTDPSPLHFGNGTRLTVT.

This rearrangement joins TRBV30 to TRBJ1-2, with 8 bases fitting TRBD1. Germline V CDR1 and CDR2: GTSNPN, SVGIG (reference sequence). This CDR3 has 14 amino acids. Trimming at V came to 3 bases and at J to 7 bases, leaving 10 bases not matched to a gene. This CDR3 reads CAWSQLDRGGGYTF. The CDR3 DNA sequence: TGTGCCTGGAGCCAACTCGACAGGGGCGGTGGCTACACCTTC.

This chain joins TRBV2 and TRBJ1-3; D uncertain. The CDR3 spans 13 residues. The germline V gene has CDR1 SNHLY and CDR2 FYNNEI. Between the trimmed V and J ends, which lost 4 bases and 6 bases, there was a span of 10 bases. The CDR3 here is CASSVAASNTIYF. DNA for the CDR3: TGTGCCAGCAGTGTAGCCGCTTCAAACACCATATATTTT.

The sample holds a few counts of this clone. In DNA, the CDR3 is TGTGCCAGCAGCCCAGATGGACAGTATGGCTACACCTTC. As protein: CASSPDGQYGYTF. This chain connects TRBV7-9 to TRBJ1-2; tentative D call: TRBD1 (6 bases). The CDR3 spans 13 residues. Germline lookup yields CDR1 SEHNR and CDR2 FQNEAQ (reference sequence). V was cut by 5 bases and J by 5 bases, with 12 bases left in between.

This clone has only one observation. V and J are TRBV30 and TRBJ2-5; either TRBD1 or TRBD2 may fit D (5 bases each). Germline values: CDR1 GTSNPN, CDR2 SVGIG (reference sequence). V shed 3 bases and J shed 3 bases, with 8 bases lying between them. The CDR3 consists of 12 residues. CDR3: CAWSLGEETQYF. The CDR3 DNA reads as TGTGCCTGGAGCCTGGGGGAAGAGACCCAGTACTTC.

This CDR3 is CSVGGTGIYEQYF. CDR3 nucleotide sequence: TGCAGCGTTGGAGGGACAGGGATCTACGAGCAGTACTTC. The genes are TRBV29-1 and TRBJ2-7; 9 nucleotides agree with TRBD1. V lost 4 bases, J lost 3 bases, and 4 bases stayed unmatched. The CDR3 length is 13 residues. Germline V gene data show CDR1 as SQVTM and CDR2 as ANQGSEA.

The chain couples TRBV5-1 to TRBJ2-7, with a possible D match to TRBD2 (5 bases). The V gene lost 0 bases and the J gene lost 2 bases, with 9 bases spanning the gap. The V gene's germline CDR1 is SGHRS and CDR2 YFSETQ. This CDR3 has 14 residues. The CDR3 loop is CASSLAEGTYEQYF. DNA of the CDR3: TGCGCCAGCAGCTTGGCCGAGGGAACCTACGAGCAGTACTTC.

The chain uses TRBV14 and TRBJ1-1; 10 bases agree with TRBD1. The germline gives CDR1 SGHDN, CDR2 FVKESK. The V gene end was trimmed by 4 bases and the J gene end by 0 bases; junction bases not matched to a gene: 5. This CDR3 spans 16 amino acids. In nucleotides, the CDR3 is TGTGCCAGCAGCCCCTGGGACAGGGGAATGAACACTGAAGCTTTCTTT. This translates into CASSPWDRGMNTEAFF.